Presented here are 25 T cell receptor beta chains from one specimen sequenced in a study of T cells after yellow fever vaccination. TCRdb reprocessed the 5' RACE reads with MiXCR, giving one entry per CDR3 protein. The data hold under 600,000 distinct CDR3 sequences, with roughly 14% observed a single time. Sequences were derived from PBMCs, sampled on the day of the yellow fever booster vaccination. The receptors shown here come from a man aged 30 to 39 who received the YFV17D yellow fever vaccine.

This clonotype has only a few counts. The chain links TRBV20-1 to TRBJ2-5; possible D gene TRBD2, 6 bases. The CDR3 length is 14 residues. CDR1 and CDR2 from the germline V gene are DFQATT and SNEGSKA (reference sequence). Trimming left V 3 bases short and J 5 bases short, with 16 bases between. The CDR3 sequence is CSASGSREAETQYF. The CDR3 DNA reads TGCAGTGCTAGTGGTTCCAGGGAGGCGGAGACCCAGTACTTC.

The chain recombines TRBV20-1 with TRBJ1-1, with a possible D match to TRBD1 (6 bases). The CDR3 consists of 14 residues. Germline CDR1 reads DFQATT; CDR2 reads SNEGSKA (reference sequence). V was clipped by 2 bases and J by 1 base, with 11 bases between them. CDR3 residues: CSARSGARNTEAFF. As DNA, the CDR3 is TGCAGTGCTAGATCGGGGGCTCGGAACACTGAAGCTTTCTTT.

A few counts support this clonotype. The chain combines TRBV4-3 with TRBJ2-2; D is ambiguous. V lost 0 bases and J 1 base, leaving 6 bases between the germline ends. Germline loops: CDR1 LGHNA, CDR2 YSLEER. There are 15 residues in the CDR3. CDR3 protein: CASSQDPGNTGELFF. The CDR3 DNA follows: TGCGCCAGCAGCCAAGATCCAGGGAACACCGGGGAGCTGTTTTTT.

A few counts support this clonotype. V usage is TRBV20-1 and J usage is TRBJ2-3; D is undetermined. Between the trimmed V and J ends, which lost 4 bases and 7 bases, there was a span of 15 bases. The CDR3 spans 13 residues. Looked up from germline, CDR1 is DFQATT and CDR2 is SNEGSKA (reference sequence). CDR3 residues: CSANPGRSNTQYF. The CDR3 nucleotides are TGCAGTGCTAACCCGGGTCGAAGTAATACGCAGTATTTT.

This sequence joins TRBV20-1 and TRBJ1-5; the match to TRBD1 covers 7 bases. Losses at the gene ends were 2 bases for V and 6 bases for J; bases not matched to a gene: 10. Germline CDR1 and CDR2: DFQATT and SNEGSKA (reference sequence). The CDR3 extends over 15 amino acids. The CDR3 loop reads CSARKGGGGSQPQHF. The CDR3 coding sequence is TGCAGTGCTAGAAAGGGAGGGGGCGGCTCTCAGCCCCAGCATTTT.

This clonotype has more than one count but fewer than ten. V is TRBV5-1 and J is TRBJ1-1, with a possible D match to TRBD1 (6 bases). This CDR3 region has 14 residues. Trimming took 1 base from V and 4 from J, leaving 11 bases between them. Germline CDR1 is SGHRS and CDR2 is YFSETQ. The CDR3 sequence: CASSLIQGGTEAFF. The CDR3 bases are TGCGCCAGCAGCTTGATACAAGGGGGCACTGAAGCTTTCTTT. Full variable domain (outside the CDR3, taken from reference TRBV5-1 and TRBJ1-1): KAGVTQTPRYLIKTRGQQVTLSCSPISGHRSVSWYQQTPGQGLQFLFEYFSETQRNKGNFPGRFSGRQFSNSRSEMNVSTLELGDSALYLCASSLIQGGTEAFFGQGTRLTVV.

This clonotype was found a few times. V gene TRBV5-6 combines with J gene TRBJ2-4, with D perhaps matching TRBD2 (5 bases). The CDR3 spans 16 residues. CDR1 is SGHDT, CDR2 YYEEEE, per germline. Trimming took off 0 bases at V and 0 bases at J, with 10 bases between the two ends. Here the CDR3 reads CASSLEAGLAKNIQYF. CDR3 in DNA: TGTGCCAGCAGCTTGGAGGCAGGACTAGCCAAAAACATTCAGTACTTC.

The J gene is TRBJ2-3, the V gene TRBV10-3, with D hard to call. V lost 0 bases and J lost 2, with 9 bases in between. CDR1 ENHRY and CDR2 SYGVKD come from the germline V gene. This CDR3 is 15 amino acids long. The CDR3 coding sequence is TGTGCCATCAGTGAGTCGAAACAGTCCACAGATACGCAGTATTTT. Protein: CAISESKQSTDTQYF.

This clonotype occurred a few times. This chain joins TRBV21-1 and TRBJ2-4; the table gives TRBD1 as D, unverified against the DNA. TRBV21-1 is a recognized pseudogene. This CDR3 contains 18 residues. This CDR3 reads CASSLNTQGKEAKNIQYF. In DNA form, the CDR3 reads TGTGCCAGCAGCCTTAATACTCAGGGTAAAGAGGCCAAAAACATTCAGTACTTC.

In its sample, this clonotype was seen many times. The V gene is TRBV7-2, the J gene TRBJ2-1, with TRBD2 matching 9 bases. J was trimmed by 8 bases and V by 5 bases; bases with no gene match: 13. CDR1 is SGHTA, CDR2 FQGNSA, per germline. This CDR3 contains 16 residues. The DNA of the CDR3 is TGTGCCAGCAGCCCTCCCGTGGCGGGAGGGCGATATGAGCAGTTCTTC. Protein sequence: CASSPPVAGGRYEQFF. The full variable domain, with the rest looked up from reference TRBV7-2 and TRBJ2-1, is GAGVSQSPSNKVTEKGKDVELRCDPISGHTALYWYRQSLGQGLEFLIYFQGNSAPDKSGLPSDRFSAERTGGSVSTLTIQRTQQEDSAVYLCASSPPVAGGRYEQFFGPGTRLTVL.

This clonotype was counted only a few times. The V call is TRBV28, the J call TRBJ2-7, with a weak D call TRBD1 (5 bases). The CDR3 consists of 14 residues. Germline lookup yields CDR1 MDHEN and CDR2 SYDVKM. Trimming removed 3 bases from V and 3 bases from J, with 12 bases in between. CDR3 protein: CASSLSGSIYEQYF. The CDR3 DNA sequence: TGTGCCAGCAGTTTGTCAGGGTCCATCTACGAGCAGTACTTC.

CDR3 DNA: TGTGCCAGCAGCCAATGGCTAATGAGCTCTGGGGCCAACGTCCTGACTTTC. This gives the protein CASSQWLMSSGANVLTF. This sequence joins TRBV14 and TRBJ2-6; D remains unclear. Trimming removed 2 bases from V and 0 bases from J, with 11 bases in between. Germline V CDR1 and CDR2: SGHDN, FVKESK. There are 17 residues in the CDR3.

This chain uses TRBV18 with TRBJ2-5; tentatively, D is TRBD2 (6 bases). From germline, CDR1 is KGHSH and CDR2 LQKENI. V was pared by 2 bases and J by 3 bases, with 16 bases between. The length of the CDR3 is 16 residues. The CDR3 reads CASSPWRGGGEETQYF. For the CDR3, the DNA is TGTGCCAGCTCACCATGGAGGGGCGGTGGTGAAGAGACCCAGTACTTC.

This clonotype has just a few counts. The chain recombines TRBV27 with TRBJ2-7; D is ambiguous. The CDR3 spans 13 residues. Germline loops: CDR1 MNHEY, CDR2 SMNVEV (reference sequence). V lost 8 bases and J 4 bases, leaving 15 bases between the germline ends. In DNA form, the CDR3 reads TGTGCCAGCTCTAGGGCGGTGAGATACGAGCAGTACTTC. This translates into CASSRAVRYEQYF.

CDR3 amino acids: CASRRESGSNEQFF. CDR3 nucleotides: TGTGCCAGCAGACGGGAAAGCGGGAGTAATGAGCAGTTCTTC. The gene calls are TRBV12-3 or TRBV12-4 and TRBJ2-1; TRBD2 aligns across 8 bases. The CDR3 length is 14 residues. J gave up 7 bases and V 6 bases, and 8 bases lay outside the gene matches.

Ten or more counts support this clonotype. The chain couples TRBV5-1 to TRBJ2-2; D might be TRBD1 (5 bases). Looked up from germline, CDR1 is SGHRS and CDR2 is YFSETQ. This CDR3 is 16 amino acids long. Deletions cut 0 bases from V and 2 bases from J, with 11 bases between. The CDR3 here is CASSLGQGSNTGELFF. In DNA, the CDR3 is TGCGCCAGCAGCTTGGGGCAGGGAAGTAACACCGGGGAGCTGTTTTTT.

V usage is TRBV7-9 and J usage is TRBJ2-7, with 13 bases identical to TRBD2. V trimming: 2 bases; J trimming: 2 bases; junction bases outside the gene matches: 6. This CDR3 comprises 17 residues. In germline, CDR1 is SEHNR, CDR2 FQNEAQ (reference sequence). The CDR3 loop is CASSLWRTSGGTYEQYF. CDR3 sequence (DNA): TGTGCCAGCAGCTTATGGCGGACTAGCGGGGGTACCTACGAGCAGTACTTC. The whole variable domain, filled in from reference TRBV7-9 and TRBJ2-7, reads DTGVSQNPRHKITKRGQNVTFRCDPISEHNRLYWYRQTLGQGPEFLTYFQNEAQLEKSRLLSDRFSAERPKGSFSTLEIQRTEQGDSAMYLCASSLWRTSGGTYEQYFGPGTRLTVT.

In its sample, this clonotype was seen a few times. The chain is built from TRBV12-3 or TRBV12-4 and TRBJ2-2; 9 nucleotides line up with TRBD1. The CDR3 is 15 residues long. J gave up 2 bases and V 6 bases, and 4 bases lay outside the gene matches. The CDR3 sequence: CASRGQGLNTGELFF. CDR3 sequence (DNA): TGTGCCAGCAGGGGACAGGGTTTAAACACCGGGGAGCTGTTTTTT.

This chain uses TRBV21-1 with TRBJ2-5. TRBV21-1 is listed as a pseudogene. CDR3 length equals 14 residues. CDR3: CASSKVEAEETQYF. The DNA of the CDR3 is TGTGCCAGCAGCAAAGTCGAGGCAGAAGAGACCCAGTACTTC.

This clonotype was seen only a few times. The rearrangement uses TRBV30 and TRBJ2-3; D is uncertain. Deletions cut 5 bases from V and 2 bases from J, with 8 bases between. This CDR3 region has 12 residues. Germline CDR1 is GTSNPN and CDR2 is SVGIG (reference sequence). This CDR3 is CAWGDNTDTQYF. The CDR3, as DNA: TGTGCCTGGGGGGATAACACAGATACGCAGTATTTT.

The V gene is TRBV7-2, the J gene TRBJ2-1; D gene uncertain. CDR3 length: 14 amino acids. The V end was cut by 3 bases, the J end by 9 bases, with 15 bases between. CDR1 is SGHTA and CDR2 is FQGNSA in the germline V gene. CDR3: CASSFGVKLVEQFF. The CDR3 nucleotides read TGTGCCAGCAGCTTCGGCGTTAAGTTGGTTGAGCAGTTCTTC.

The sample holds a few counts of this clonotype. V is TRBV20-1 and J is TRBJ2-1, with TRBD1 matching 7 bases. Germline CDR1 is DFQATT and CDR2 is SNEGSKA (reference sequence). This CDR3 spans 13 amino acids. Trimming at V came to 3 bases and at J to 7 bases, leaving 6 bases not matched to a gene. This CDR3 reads CSASKTRGNEQFF. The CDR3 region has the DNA TGCAGTGCTAGTAAGACCAGGGGGAATGAGCAGTTCTTC.

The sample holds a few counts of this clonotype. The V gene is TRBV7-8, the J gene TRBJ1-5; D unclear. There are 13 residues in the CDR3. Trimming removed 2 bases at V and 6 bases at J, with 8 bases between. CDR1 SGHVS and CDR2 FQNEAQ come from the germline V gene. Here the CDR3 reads CASSLSGSQPQHF. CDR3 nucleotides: TGTGCCAGCAGCTTATCAGGAAGTCAGCCCCAGCATTTT.

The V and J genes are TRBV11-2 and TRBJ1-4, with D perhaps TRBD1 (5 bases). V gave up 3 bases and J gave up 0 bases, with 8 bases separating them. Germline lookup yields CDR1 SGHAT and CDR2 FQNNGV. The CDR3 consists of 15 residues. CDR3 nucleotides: TGTGCCAGCAGCTTCCAGGACACAACTAATGAAAAACTGTTTTTT. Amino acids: CASSFQDTTNEKLFF. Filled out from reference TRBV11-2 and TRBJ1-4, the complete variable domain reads EAGVAQSPRYKIIEKRQSVAFWCNPISGHATLYWYQQILGQGPKLLIQFQNNGVVDDSQLPKDRFSAERLKGVDSTLKIQPAKLEDSAVYLCASSFQDTTNEKLFFGSGTQLSVL.

The DNA of the CDR3 is TGCAGTGCTAGAGGGGGATGGACTGAAGCTTTCTTT. It translates to CSARGGWTEAFF. The chain is built from TRBV20-1 and TRBJ1-1; no clear D gene. CDR3 length: 12 amino acids. CDR1 and CDR2 from the germline V gene are DFQATT and SNEGSKA (reference sequence). Trimming took off 1 base at V and 5 bases at J, with 8 bases between the two ends.